Below, 18 T cell receptor beta chains from the same sample are listed, as sequenced in a study of blood T cell repertoires in COVID-19. The table came from immunoSEQ multiplex PCR; TCRdb's copy has only in-frame clones and leaves some out. The sample lists just over 85,000 clones, about nine tenths occurring once. The material sequenced was peripheral blood. These receptors originate from a man aged 45-65 years with acute or convalescent COVID-19.

This chain uses TRBV9 with TRBJ1-1; D is perhaps TRBD1 (5 bases). Germline CDR1 reads SGDLS; CDR2 reads YYNGEE. CDR3 length: 14 amino acids. Trimming stripped 3 bases from V and 5 bases from J, with 14 bases between. For the CDR3, the DNA is TGTGCCAGCAGCGATCTGGGGCCGGCGACTGAAGCTTTCTTT. Its translation is CASSDLGPATEAFF.

The genes are TRBV7-9 and TRBJ1-5; D is possibly TRBD1 (5 bases). V lost 0 bases and J lost 10, with 10 bases in between. This CDR3 has 13 residues. Germline V gene sequence: CDR1 SEHNR, CDR2 FQNEAQ (reference sequence). The CDR3 sequence: CASSLAGEGPQHF. The CDR3 nucleotides are TGTGCCAGCAGCTTAGCGGGGGAGGGTCCCCAGCATTTT. The full variable domain, its missing parts supplied by reference TRBV7-9 and TRBJ1-5, is DTGVSQNPRHKITKRGQNVTFRCDPISEHNRLYWYRQTLGQGPEFLTYFQNEAQLEKSRLLSDRFSAERPKGSFSTLEIQRTEQGDSAMYLCASSLAGEGPQHFGDGTRLSIL.

V usage is TRBV27 and J usage is TRBJ2-1; 8 bases line up with TRBD2. Germline V gives CDR1 MNHEY, CDR2 SMNVEV (reference sequence). Trimming removed 2 bases from V and 8 bases from J; junction bases left unmatched: 8. The CDR3 is made up of 15 amino acids. The CDR3, as DNA: TGTGCCAGCAGTTTAGAAGGGGCGCGGGGGGATGAGCAGTTCTTC. This gives the protein CASSLEGARGDEQFF.

The rearrangement uses TRBV28 and TRBJ2-3, with 12 bases fitting TRBD2. Germline loops: CDR1 MDHEN, CDR2 SYDVKM. The CDR3 loop spans 16 amino acids. The V segment lost 4 bases and the J segment 4 bases; nucleotides outside the gene matches: 6. CDR3 amino acids: CASSSPLAGGADTQYF. DNA for the CDR3: TGTGCCAGCAGTTCCCCACTAGCGGGGGGCGCAGATACGCAGTATTTT.

The V and J genes are TRBV4-1 and TRBJ2-7; tentative D call: TRBD2 (6 bases). CDR3 length equals 14 residues. Trimming stripped 3 bases from V and 4 bases from J, with 13 bases between. Per the germline V gene, CDR1 is MGHRA and CDR2 is YSYEKL. The CDR3 nucleotides read TGCGCCAGCAGCCAGGAGCTTCGGGGGTACGAGCAGTACGTC. The encoded protein is CASSQELRGYEQYV.

The chain recombines TRBV28 with TRBJ2-1, with 7 bases lining up with TRBD1. With 2 bases clipped from V and 14 bases from J, the junction kept 3 bases outside the gene matches. Germline assignment: CDR1 MDHEN and CDR2 SYDVKM. This CDR3 is 11 amino acids long. Written as DNA, the CDR3 is TGTGCCAGCAGTTTAGGGCAGGGGGAGTTCTTC. This codes for CASSLGQGEFF.

This chain links TRBV5-1 with TRBJ1-1; TRBD1 is a possible D gene (6 bases). The V gene lost 7 bases and the J gene lost 2 bases, with 18 bases spanning the gap. CDR1 is SGHRS and CDR2 is YFSETQ in the germline V gene. The CDR3 consists of 15 residues. The CDR3 region is CASLPAGGPNTEAFF. The CDR3 nucleotides read TGCGCCAGCCTCCCTGCCGGGGGGCCTAACACTGAAGCTTTCTTT.

The chain joins TRBV7-3 to TRBJ1-1, with no clear D. V lost 2 bases and J 3 bases, leaving 7 bases between the germline ends. The CDR3 length is 13 residues. In germline, CDR1 is SGHTA, CDR2 FQGTGA. CDR3 protein: CASSLYGYTEAFF. The CDR3 DNA reads as TGTGCCAGCAGCTTATACGGGTACACTGAAGCTTTCTTT. Drawing the rest from reference TRBV7-3 and TRBJ1-1, the complete variable domain is GAGVSQTPSNKVTEKGKYVELRCDPISGHTALYWYRQSLGQGPEFLIYFQGTGAADDSGLPNDRFFAVRPEGSVSTLKIQRTERGDSAVYLCASSLYGYTEAFFGQGTRLTVV.

V is TRBV28 and J is TRBJ2-3, with D tentatively TRBD1 (6 bases). Germline lookup yields CDR1 MDHEN and CDR2 SYDVKM. V shed 1 base and J shed 1 base, with 9 bases lying between them. The CDR3 runs to 15 residues. The CDR3 bases are TGTGCCAGCAGTTTATCGGCAGGGGGCACAGATACGCAGTATTTT. It specifies CASSLSAGGTDTQYF.

V gene TRBV6-4 combines with J gene TRBJ1-1; weak D call: TRBD1 (5 bases). V was cut by 8 bases and J by 3 bases, with 16 bases left in between. Germline V CDR1 and CDR2: MRHNA, SNTAGT. The CDR3 extends over 14 amino acids. The CDR3 is CASSPSGLDTEAFF. The CDR3 bases are TGTGCCAGCTCTCCCTCAGGGTTGGACACTGAAGCTTTCTTT.

J is TRBJ1-1 and V is TRBV5-1, with D tentatively TRBD1 (6 bases). The V gene's germline CDR1 is SGHRS and CDR2 YFSETQ. Trimming cost V 0 bases and J 2 bases, with 20 bases left between them. The CDR3 totals 18 residues. The CDR3 sequence: CASSLAPRDTNPNTEAFF. The DNA for the CDR3 is TGCGCCAGCAGCTTGGCCCCCCGGGACACCAATCCCAACACTGAAGCTTTCTTT.

The rearrangement links TRBV29-1 to TRBJ1-4, with D tentatively TRBD1 (6 bases). Trimming removed 7 bases at V and 7 bases at J, with 16 bases between. The CDR3 is made up of 13 amino acids. Germline V gene lookup returns CDR1 SQVTM and CDR2 ANQGSEA. The CDR3 DNA is TGCAGCGGCGGGGGGCAGGGAGGTGAAAAACTGTTTTTT. This encodes CSGGGQGGEKLFF.

The chain couples TRBV19 to TRBJ2-5; D is unclear. V was shortened by 3 bases and J by 2 bases, with 10 bases between the two germline ends. There are 14 residues in the CDR3. The germline V gene encodes CDR1 LNHDA and CDR2 SQIVND (reference sequence). The CDR3 DNA is TGTGCCAGTAGTATTCGTAGGAGTCAAGAGACCCAGTACTTC. Translating gives CASSIRRSQETQYF.

The chain employs TRBV5-6 and TRBJ1-4; 7 bases map to TRBD1. Germline V gene data show CDR1 as SGHDT and CDR2 as YYEEEE. Trimming removed 4 bases from V and 7 bases from J; junction bases left unmatched: 7. This CDR3 comprises 14 residues. The DNA of the CDR3 is TGTGCCAGCAGCCGGTGGGGACAGATTGAAAAACTGTTTTTT. It codes for CASSRWGQIEKLFF.

This clone was picked up many times. The J gene is TRBJ2-1, the V gene TRBV24-1; maybe TRBD1 (6 bases). Trimming stripped 6 bases from V and 11 bases from J, with 13 bases between. The CDR3 length is 12 residues. Germline CDR1 and CDR2: KGHDR and SFDVKD. The CDR3 protein is CATSRPDSQQFF. CDR3 nucleotide sequence: TGTGCCACCAGTCGCCCGGACAGTCAGCAGTTCTTC.

The chain has TRBV12-3 or TRBV12-4 and TRBJ2-4, with 7 bases matching TRBD1. V gave up 7 bases and J gave up 9 bases; unmatched junction bases: 6. This CDR3 spans 12 amino acids. As DNA, the CDR3 is TGTGCCAGCACCCAGGGGGTTGGCATTCAGTACTTC. Protein product: CASTQGVGIQYF.

The V gene is TRBV3-1 (or the pseudogene TRBV3-2), the J gene TRBJ2-1; TRBD1 matches 9 bases. The CDR3 contains 13 residues. From germline, CDR1 is LGHDT and CDR2 YNNKEL (reference sequence). V was clipped by 6 bases and J by 6 bases; unmatched bases: 3. The CDR3 loop reads CASRRTGVNEQFF. The CDR3 coding sequence is TGTGCCAGCAGAAGGACAGGGGTCAATGAGCAGTTCTTC.

V gene TRBV9 combines with J gene TRBJ1-2, with 9 nucleotides matching TRBD1. J gave up 7 bases and V 3 bases, and 7 bases lay outside the gene matches. Germline V gives CDR1 SGDLS, CDR2 YYNGEE. The CDR3 runs to 14 residues. The CDR3 nucleotides are TGTGCCAGCAGCGGAGGGACAGGGAAAGGTGGCTACACCTTC. Amino acid sequence: CASSGGTGKGGYTF.